This TCR beta chain emerged from a study of metastatic and nonmetastatic thyroid tumors. Per the study methods: Clinicopathological groups supplied CDR3 differences that were used to build a distant-metastasis classifier for papillary thyroid cancer. TCRdb re-called the PCR reads through MiXCR. For this entry, the V and J calls and clone size follow TCRdb and not the study's own pipeline. The table has 60,000 or so clones, just under 30% seen once. A note on this clone: The antigen remains undetermined.

Study-wide results and limits: Compared with benign nodules, malignant thyroid tumors were reported to have significantly higher TCR beta diversity in both blood and tumor.

All patients were untreated before thyroid surgery. CDR1 and CDR2 from the germline V gene are SGHAT and FQNNGV. V gave up 1 base and J gave up 4 bases, with 11 bases separating them. This CDR3 has 14 residues. The chain links TRBV11-2 to TRBJ2-7; no clear D gene. The origin of this receptor is a female donor with papillary thyroid cancer or a benign thyroid nodule (not recorded which). Some clones in this sample may be carry-over from other donors' samples. The sequenced material came from blood. CDR3 DNA: TGTGCCAGCAGCTTAGTTAGTATATATTACGAGCAGTACTTC. Protein: CASSLVSIYYEQYF. Drawing the rest from reference TRBV11-2 and TRBJ2-7, the complete variable domain is EAGVAQSPRYKIIEKRQSVAFWCNPISGHATLYWYQQILGQGPKLLIQFQNNGVVDDSQLPKDRFSAERLKGVDSTLKIQPAKLEDSAVYLCASSLVSIYYEQYFGPGTRLTVT.